Sequencing of this T cell receptor (beta chain) was carried out in a study of cytomegalovirus exposure and HLA in healthy donors. Study-wide points: Segments of the TCR beta V type were, in most cases, productive about 90% or about 30% of the time in an earlier analysis. 164 TCR beta chains were listed as cytomegalovirus-associated. Presence/absence analyses treated sequencing depth as roughly uniform across donors. According to reports, the classifier identified cytomegalovirus status with high specificity and sensitivity.

The CDR3 consists of 15 residues. The PCR ran on 60 Vbeta and 13 Jbeta primers. Profiling relied on immunoSEQ multiplex PCR, and the TCRdb table lists in-frame clones only, not all of them. The profile covers 90,000 to 110,000 clones, with more than 60% appearing a single time and over 6.5% taken by the ten largest. Turning to this clone: Antigen unknown.

This TCR came from a woman aged 40 to 55 in good health and CMV-seropositive. The gene calls are TRBV23-1 and TRBJ2-5; 7 nucleotides line up with TRBD1. The last part of the DNA fits TRBJ2-7 better; the J call may be wrong. TRBV23-1 qualifies as an ORF whose function is uncertain. The specimen was PBMCs. CDR3 in DNA: TGCGCCAGCGGGAAAGGACAGGACTCGTCCTACGAGCAGTACTTC. Its translation: CASGKGQDSSYEQYF.